The TCR beta chain described here comes from a study of blood T cell repertoires in COVID-19. Study-level information: Samples representing acute and convalescent COVID-19 were sourced from the United States, Italy and Spain. T cells, B-cell-depleted T cells, or PBMCs supplied cDNA or gDNA.

V gave up 2 bases and J gave up 5 bases, with 14 bases separating them. CDR1 and CDR2 (germline): SGHDT, YYEEEE. This CDR3 has 15 amino acids. Methods used by the authors: Quantification of nucleated cells was approximated via reference gene primer amplification. TCRdb keeps only in-frame clones here, not all; method: immunoSEQ multiplex PCR. From that table come the V and J calls and clone size; the DNA was used to work out D and trimming. The sample consists of almost 200,000 clones, approximately 87% of them appearing once. The V and J genes are TRBV5-6 and TRBJ1-5; D may be TRBD1 (6 bases). Sequenced: peripheral blood. This sequence originates from a woman aged 70-85 years with acute or convalescent COVID-19. CDR3 residues: CASSLGGRDYQPQHF. CDR3 nucleotide sequence: TGTGCCAGCAGCTTAGGGGGACGGGATTATCAGCCCCAGCATTTT.